The 26 T cell receptor beta chains reported below all come from one sample, sequenced in a study of blood T cell repertoires in COVID-19. The assay was immunoSEQ multiplex PCR, and TCRdb's table has in-frame clones only and misses some. The repertoire holds about 210,000 clones, with around 83% as singletons. Specimen: peripheral blood. These receptors all come from a woman aged 45-59 years with acute or convalescent COVID-19.

The gene calls are TRBV6-5 and TRBJ2-7, with 8 bases identical to TRBD1. This CDR3 has 16 amino acids. CDR1 and CDR2 (germline): MNHEY, SVGAGI. V shed 2 bases and J 4 bases; nucleotides not matched to a gene: 10. The CDR3 loop reads CASSYPIGQGRYEQYF. The CDR3 DNA is TGTGCCAGCAGTTACCCAATCGGACAGGGACGGTACGAGCAGTACTTC.

The V and J genes are TRBV9 and TRBJ2-3; perhaps TRBD1 as D (7 bases). The CDR3 sequence is 18 residues long. V lost 0 bases to trimming and J lost 5 bases, with 22 bases between them. Germline-derived CDR1 and CDR2 are SGDLS and YYNGEE. The CDR3 DNA is TGTGCCAGCAGCGTAGATCTCCTAGGGGGCGGGACGGTAGATACGCAGTATTTT. Protein sequence: CASSVDLLGGGTVDTQYF. Drawing the rest from reference TRBV9 and TRBJ2-3, the complete variable domain is DSGVTQTPKHLITATGQRVTLRCSPRSGDLSVYWYQQSLDQGLQFLIQYYNGEERAKGNILERFSAQQFPDLHSELNLSSLELGDSALYFCASSVDLLGGGTVDTQYFGPGTRLTVL.

The genes are TRBV19 and TRBJ2-3, with D maybe TRBD1 (6 bases). There are 15 residues in the CDR3. V was shortened by 6 bases and J by 8 bases, with 21 bases between the two germline ends. The germline V gene has CDR1 LNHDA and CDR2 SQIVND (reference sequence). CDR3 sequence (DNA): TGTGCCAGTAGCAGGGGTCCCTCTCCTAGCAGTACGCAGTATTTT. The encoded protein is CASSRGPSPSSTQYF. Filled out from reference TRBV19 and TRBJ2-3, the complete variable domain reads DGGITQSPKYLFRKEGQNVTLSCEQNLNHDAMYWYRQDPGQGLRLIYYSQIVNDFQKGDIAEGYSVSREKKESFPLTVTSAQKNPTAFYLCASSRGPSPSSTQYFGPGTRLTVL.

The J gene is TRBJ2-5, the V gene TRBV6-1; 7 bases map to TRBD1. The CDR3 length is 14 residues. CDR1 and CDR2 (germline): MNHNS, SASEGT. The V gene end was trimmed by 5 bases and the J gene end by 0 bases; junction bases not matched to a gene: 3. CDR3 nucleotides: TGTGCCAGCAGTCAGGACAGGTACCAAGAGACCCAGTACTTC. It specifies CASSQDRYQETQYF.

V usage is TRBV29-1 and J usage is TRBJ2-5, with a weak D call TRBD1 (5 bases). CDR1 is SQVTM, CDR2 ANQGSEA, per germline. Trimming removed 6 bases from V and 3 bases from J, with 17 bases in between. The CDR3 is 14 amino acids. The CDR3 DNA reads TGCAGCGTCCCCGCTTGGGGCAGAGAAGAGACCCAGTACTTC. This translates into CSVPAWGREETQYF.

The CDR3 loop is CASSISGGRPDTQYF. The CDR3, as DNA: TGCGCCAGCAGTATCTCAGGGGGCCGGCCAGATACGCAGTATTTT. J is TRBJ2-3 and V is TRBV10-1; 8 bases are a match to TRBD1. From germline, CDR1 is WNHNN and CDR2 SYGVQD (reference sequence). The CDR3 totals 15 residues. Trimming took 5 bases from V and 4 from J; bases not matched to a gene: 8.

This chain joins TRBV11-2 and TRBJ2-1, with D uncertain. The CDR3 is 12 amino acids. The V end lost 2 bases, the J end lost 7 bases, and 6 bases lay between the germline ends. The V gene's germline CDR1 is SGHAT and CDR2 FQNNGV. CDR3 DNA sequence: TGTGCCAGCAGCTTAAACGGGAATGAGCAGTTCTTC. This gives the protein CASSLNGNEQFF.

This rearrangement joins TRBV7-2 to TRBJ1-2; 7 bases align to TRBD1. The CDR3 loop spans 14 amino acids. Per the germline V gene, CDR1 is SGHTA and CDR2 is FQGNSA. The trim removed 5 bases at V and 4 bases at J, leaving 7 bases unmatched. In DNA form, the CDR3 reads TGTGCCAGCAGCCAGGGGGTGGGGAGCTATGGCTACACCTTC. As protein: CASSQGVGSYGYTF.

This chain connects TRBV18 to TRBJ1-2; weak D call: TRBD1 (5 bases). This CDR3 comprises 14 residues. The ends were cut back, 1 base at V and 2 bases at J, with 8 bases in the middle. From germline, CDR1 is KGHSH and CDR2 LQKENI. CDR3 residues: CASSPQGLNYGYTF. The CDR3 bases are TGTGCCAGCTCACCACAGGGGCTAAACTATGGCTACACCTTC.

The chain links TRBV27 to TRBJ2-1; possibly TRBD2 for D (5 bases). The germline CDR1 and CDR2 sequences are MNHEY and SMNVEV (reference sequence). Trimming stripped 0 bases from V and 0 bases from J, with 9 bases between. The CDR3 loop spans 16 amino acids. CDR3 coding DNA: TGTGCCAGCAGTTTATCCGCGGGCGCCTCCTACAATGAGCAGTTCTTC. This sequence encodes CASSLSAGASYNEQFF.

This clone appeared a single time. The J gene is TRBJ2-7, the V gene TRBV2; 11 bases are a match to TRBD1. Germline loops: CDR1 SNHLY, CDR2 FYNNEI. There are 14 residues in the CDR3. J lost 2 bases, V lost 7 bases, and 4 bases had no gene match. The CDR3 here is CASIGGQGAYEQYF. Here the CDR3 DNA reads TGTGCCAGCATAGGGGGACAGGGGGCCTACGAGCAGTACTTC.

The chain links TRBV29-1 to TRBJ2-1; a weak D match, TRBD2 (6 bases). The germline CDR1 and CDR2 sequences are SQVTM and ANQGSEA. V lost 6 bases, J lost 5 bases, and 26 bases lay in between. This CDR3 has 17 residues. The CDR3 reads CSVGSTVGGVTHNEQFF. The CDR3 DNA reads as TGCAGCGTGGGGTCTACGGTAGGAGGGGTCACTCACAATGAGCAGTTCTTC.

The chain recombines TRBV28 with TRBJ2-7, with D tentatively TRBD2 (5 bases). The CDR3 length is 15 residues. V was clipped by 7 bases and J by 5 bases, with 21 bases between them. Germline values: CDR1 MDHEN, CDR2 SYDVKM. The CDR3 DNA is TGTGCCAGCAAGGGAGCTAGCCGGTCGGGCGACGAGCAGTACTTC. Translating it yields CASKGASRSGDEQYF. Full variable domain (rest looked up from reference TRBV28 and TRBJ2-7): DVKVTQSSRYLVKRTGEKVFLECVQDMDHENMFWYRQDPGLGLRLIYFSYDVKMKEKGDIPEGYSVSREKKERFSLILESASTNQTSMYLCASKGASRSGDEQYFGPGTRLTVT.

This sequence joins TRBV19 and TRBJ2-1, with 8 positions matching TRBD2. CDR1 LNHDA and CDR2 SQIVND come from the germline V gene (reference sequence). This CDR3 has 14 residues. The ends lost 6 bases at V and 8 bases at J; junction bases unmatched: 9. In nucleotides, the CDR3 is TGTGCCAGTAGCCCAGCGGGGGAAATGTATGAGCAGTTCTTC. Its translation is CASSPAGEMYEQFF.

The chain has TRBV7-2 and TRBJ2-7, with 9 bases matching TRBD2. The CDR3 extends over 14 amino acids. Germline CDR1 SGHTA, CDR2 FQGNSA. Trimming took 6 bases from V and 3 from J; bases not matched to a gene: 6. The CDR3 loop reads CASSRTSDNYEQYF. Written as DNA, the CDR3 is TGTGCCAGCAGTCGGACTAGCGACAACTACGAGCAGTACTTC.

The chain couples TRBV7-9 to TRBJ2-3; D may be TRBD2 (5 bases). Germline CDR1 and CDR2: SEHNR and FQNEAQ (reference sequence). Deletions cut 5 bases from V and 1 base from J, with 13 bases between. This CDR3 has 15 amino acids. CDR3 bases: TGTGCCAGCAGCCTCCGGACTGAGGGCACAGATACGCAGTATTTT. Protein product: CASSLRTEGTDTQYF.

V is TRBV19 and J is TRBJ2-7, with D maybe TRBD2 (6 bases). CDR1 and CDR2 from the germline V gene are LNHDA and SQIVND (reference sequence). V shed 0 bases and J shed 2 bases, with 11 bases lying between them. The CDR3 is made up of 15 amino acids. The CDR3 is CASSIDGGSAYEQYF. Written as DNA, the CDR3 is TGTGCCAGTAGTATAGACGGGGGATCGGCCTACGAGCAGTACTTC.

The J gene is TRBJ2-2, the V gene TRBV24-1; D is possibly TRBD1 (6 bases). Trimming shortened V by 0 bases and J by 2 bases, and 9 bases separated the two germline ends. The germline V gene has CDR1 KGHDR and CDR2 SFDVKD. The CDR3 is 16 residues long. The CDR3 nucleotides are TGTGCCACCAGTGATTTGCCACAGGGCAACACCGGGGAGCTGTTTTTT. Amino acid sequence: CATSDLPQGNTGELFF.

The V call is TRBV11-3, the J call TRBJ2-5, with 12 nucleotides matching TRBD1. Germline CDR1 is SGHNT and CDR2 is YENEEA. V trimming: 5 bases; J trimming: 4 bases; junction bases outside the gene matches: 11. The CDR3 extends over 17 amino acids. The CDR3 DNA reads as TGTGCCAGCAGCCCGGGACAGGGGGCGCGAATGAGAGAGACCCAGTACTTC. Translating gives CASSPGQGARMRETQYF.

The chain recombines TRBV4-2 with TRBJ1-1; maybe TRBD1 (5 bases). Per germline, CDR1 LGHNA and CDR2 YNFKEQ. Trimming took off 3 bases at V and 3 bases at J, with 14 bases between the two ends. The CDR3 spans 15 residues. The DNA of the CDR3 is TGTGCCAGCAGCCACCCGTTCGGGGGGTACACTGAAGCTTTCTTT. Translating it yields CASSHPFGGYTEAFF.

The J gene is TRBJ2-3, the V gene TRBV20-1; no definite D call. CDR3 length: 11 amino acids. Germline-derived CDR1 and CDR2 are DFQATT and SNEGSKA (reference sequence). Trimming took off 1 base at V and 3 bases at J, with 2 bases between the two ends. The CDR3 spells CSARVTDTQYF. DNA of the CDR3: TGCAGTGCTAGAGTAACAGATACGCAGTATTTT.

This rearrangement joins TRBV28 to TRBJ2-3; 7 bases map to TRBD2. This CDR3 spans 18 amino acids. V lost 5 bases to trimming and J lost 0 bases; unmatched junction nucleotides: 14. Germline CDR1 and CDR2: MDHEN and SYDVKM. Here the CDR3 reads CASSAGVGLAKSTDTQYF. CDR3 nucleotide sequence: TGTGCCAGCAGTGCGGGGGTGGGGCTCGCGAAAAGCACAGATACGCAGTATTTT. Complete variable domain (other parts from reference TRBV28 and TRBJ2-3): DVKVTQSSRYLVKRTGEKVFLECVQDMDHENMFWYRQDPGLGLRLIYFSYDVKMKEKGDIPEGYSVSREKKERFSLILESASTNQTSMYLCASSAGVGLAKSTDTQYFGPGTRLTVL.

CDR3 sequence reads: CASSLGASADQETQYF. In nucleotides, the CDR3 is TGTGCCAGCAGTTTAGGGGCGTCCGCAGATCAAGAGACCCAGTACTTC. The chain is built from TRBV27 and TRBJ2-5; weak D call: TRBD1 (5 bases). Germline loops: CDR1 MNHEY, CDR2 SMNVEV (reference sequence). The CDR3 loop spans 16 amino acids. The V end was cut by 2 bases, the J end by 2 bases, with 15 bases between.

Points on this clone: The sample contains more than one DNA sequence encoding this CDR3. The chain has TRBV5-1 and TRBJ1-5; D call uncertain. The CDR3 is made up of 14 amino acids. Looked up from germline, CDR1 is SGHRS and CDR2 is YFSETQ. V lost 0 bases, J lost 6 bases, and 10 bases lay in between. The CDR3 reads CASSLEGGSQPQHF. CDR3 sequence (DNA): TGCGCCAGCAGCTTGGAGGGAGGGAGTCAGCCCCAGCATTTT. The entire variable domain, with the rest obtained from reference TRBV5-1 and TRBJ1-5, is as follows: KAGVTQTPRYLIKTRGQQVTLSCSPISGHRSVSWYQQTPGQGLQFLFEYFSETQRNKGNFPGRFSGRQFSNSRSEMNVSTLELGDSALYLCASSLEGGSQPQHFGDGTRLSIL.

The rearrangement links TRBV20-1 to TRBJ2-7, with D unresolved. V was trimmed by 5 bases and J by 0 bases, leaving 8 bases between them. Germline CDR1 is DFQATT and CDR2 is SNEGSKA (reference sequence). CDR3 length: 12 amino acids. The CDR3 DNA is TGCAGTGCTGGTGACAACTCCTACGAGCAGTACTTC. It translates to CSAGDNSYEQYF.

This clone has only a few counts. This sequence joins TRBV5-1 and TRBJ2-1; D remains unclear. There are 13 residues in the CDR3. Germline V CDR1 and CDR2: SGHRS, YFSETQ. The V end lost 4 bases, the J end lost 7 bases, and 12 bases lay between the germline ends. CDR3 coding DNA: TGCGCCAGCAGCGGCCTAGTAGAAAATGAGCAGTTCTTC. Its protein is CASSGLVENEQFF.